This T cell receptor (beta chain) is from a study of CD8+ T cells in alopecia areata. The study's findings and limits: Tofacitinib significantly lowered scalp clonality and expanded CD8+ clones among the top 100.

Specified treatment: oral pan-JAK inhibitor, 5-10 mg twice daily. Both CD4+ and CD8+ T cells were separated by sorting PBMCs. Following extraction, RNA underwent reverse transcription to cDNA, which served as the sequencing template. Profiled with immunoSEQ multiplex PCR; TCRdb holds only in-frame clones, not every one. The table includes 160,000 or so clones, about three fifths detected once. Note on this clone: Antigen unknown.

V lost 6 bases to trimming and J lost 4 bases; unmatched junction nucleotides: 0. CDR1 MNHEY and CDR2 SVGAGI come from the germline V gene. This CDR3 is built from 13 residues. The sequence was collected from a human donor with alopecia areata. The rearrangement links TRBV6-5 to TRBJ2-2; 9 bases fit TRBD1. Here the sequenced sample was CD4+ T cells sorted from blood, taken at roughly week 55, from a patient treated with tofacitinib. The DNA for the CDR3 is TGTGCCAGCAGGGGACAGGGCACCGGGGAGCTGTTTTTT. Residues: CASRGQGTGELFF.